This is a list of T cell receptor beta chains from one sample in a study of ipilimumab plus nivolumab after autologous stem cell transplantation. Data came from immunoSEQ multiplex PCR; TCRdb stores just in-frame clones and leaves some out. The sample yields roughly 25,000 clones, roughly 86% seen once. Here the sequenced sample was PBMCs, taken in a trial of ipilimumab plus nivolumab as post-transplant consolidation. These receptors all stem from a male donor with diffuse large B-cell lymphoma. Each CDR3 is given with its conserved first and last residue. The order of the fields is CDR3 protein, CDR3 DNA, D gene, V gene, J gene, clone size. The D gene is left open where the match is weak. Not all rows give a size; the values are once, few, many and, for expanded clones, a class.

CASSVQGNSPLHF	TGTGCCAGCAGTGTACAGGGAAATTCACCCCTCCACTTT	.	TRBV6-1	TRBJ1-6	.
CSVGAGESYGYTF	TGCAGCGTTGGGGCAGGGGAAAGCTATGGCTACACCTTC	.	TRBV29-1	TRBJ1-2	.
CASSLMTGTVKDEQYF	TGCGCCAGCAGCCTCATGACCGGGACAGTGAAAGATGAGCAGTACTTC	TRBD1	TRBV4-3	TRBJ2-7	.
CASSPVPQGPQETQYF	TGTGCCAGCAGCCCCGTGCCCCAGGGGCCCCAAGAGACCCAGTACTTC	.	TRBV11-3	TRBJ2-5	.
CASGTSGGVPGELFF	TGTGCCAGCGGCACTAGCGGGGGGGTGCCCGGGGAGCTGTTTTTT	TRBD2	TRBV7-2	TRBJ2-2	.
CASSLSGGAGETQYF	TGTGCCAGCAGCTTATCAGGGGGGGCCGGGGAGACCCAGTACTTC	.	TRBV7-2	TRBJ2-5	.
CASSYRVSGAVVEQYF	TGTGCCAGCAGTTACCGCGTATCGGGAGCCGTGGTAGAGCAGTACTTC	.	TRBV6-5	TRBJ2-5	.
CASSFMDSAGGKLFF	TGTGCCAGCAGTTTCATGGACAGTGCAGGGGGAAAACTGTTTTTT	TRBD1	TRBV6-5	TRBJ1-4	.
CASSLTREETQYF	TGTGCCAGCAGCCTGACGAGGGAAGAGACCCAGTACTTC	.	TRBV27	TRBJ2-5	few
CASSSRSGLAKETQYF	TGTGCCAGCAGCTCCCGCTCTGGACTAGCTAAAGAGACCCAGTACTTC	TRBD2	TRBV9	TRBJ2-5	.
CAWSVGLLGSSYEQYF	TGTGCCTGGAGTGTAGGGCTATTGGGGAGCTCCTACGAGCAGTACTTC	.	TRBV30	TRBJ2-7	medium-sized
CASSVRRQGLNEKLFF	TGTGCCAGCAGCGTTAGGCGGCAGGGCTTGAATGAAAAACTGTTTTTT	.	TRBV7-8	TRBJ1-4	.
CASSESRGLGADTQYF	TGCGCCAGCAGTGAGTCGAGAGGGCTAGGCGCAGATACGCAGTATTTT	.	TRBV10-1	TRBJ2-3	once
CAISKPERGDYGYTF	TGTGCCATCAGTAAGCCCGAGAGGGGGGACTATGGCTACACCTTC	.	TRBV10-3	TRBJ1-2	.
CASISAGYGYTF	TGTGCCAGCATTAGTGCCGGCTATGGCTACACCTTC	.	TRBV28	TRBJ1-2	.
CASSQASQGVKNIQYF	TGCGCCAGCAGCCAAGCCTCACAGGGAGTCAAAAACATTCAGTACTTC	.	TRBV4-1	TRBJ2-4	few
CASSLGQSGSTEAFF	TGTGCCAGTAGCCTCGGACAGTCTGGGTCCACTGAAGCTTTCTTT	.	TRBV19	TRBJ1-1	.
CATRERGGANEKLFF	TGTGCCACCAGAGAGCGGGGGGGGGCTAATGAAAAACTGTTTTTT	.	TRBV15	TRBJ1-4	.
CASSLPGGSRETQYF	TGTGCCAGCAGCTTGCCCGGGGGGAGTAGGGAGACCCAGTACTTC	TRBD2	TRBV5-4	TRBJ2-5	.
CASSVADTQYF	TGCGCCAGCAGTGTCGCAGATACGCAGTATTTT	.	TRBV10-2	TRBJ2-3	.
CSVEDPGGWGAMDTQYF	TGCAGCGTTGAAGACCCCGGGGGGTGGGGGGCCATGGATACGCAGTATTTT	.	TRBV29-1	TRBJ2-3	.
CASSYSGLLYNSPLHF	TGTGCCAGCAGCTACAGCGGTCTACTTTATAATTCACCCCTCCACTTT	.	TRBV5-6	TRBJ1-6	.
CASSSSPKEKLFF	TGCGCCAGCAGCTCCTCTCCCAAAGAAAAACTGTTTTTT	.	TRBV5-1	TRBJ1-4	.
CASSMSSGWAKNIQYF	TGTGCCAGTAGTATGAGTAGCGGGTGGGCCAAAAACATTCAGTACTTC	TRBD2	TRBV19	TRBJ2-4	.
CASSSGYRTEAFF	TGTGCCAGCAGCTCAGGGTACCGGACTGAAGCTTTCTTT	.	TRBV5-6	TRBJ1-1	.
CASRRSGGAYNEQFF	TGTGCCAGCAGACGGAGCGGGGGGGCTTACAATGAGCAGTTCTTC	TRBD2	TRBV27	TRBJ2-1	.
CASSTMRGVSTDTQYF	TGTGCCAGCAGCACGATGCGGGGGGTGAGCACAGATACGCAGTATTTT	TRBD2	TRBV11-2	TRBJ2-3	.
CASRSSQGGSYNSPLHF	TGCGCCAGCAGAAGTTCACAGGGAGGCTCCTATAATTCACCCCTCCACTTT	.	TRBV5-1	TRBJ1-6	.
CASSHGTGIGNQPQHF	TGCGCCAGCAGCCACGGGACAGGGATAGGCAATCAGCCCCAGCATTTT	TRBD1	TRBV4-1	TRBJ1-5	.
CASSLTSGGNNEQFF	TGCGCCAGCAGTTTGACTAGCGGGGGAAACAATGAGCAGTTCTTC	TRBD2	TRBV10-2	TRBJ2-1	.
CASSLFGQGNEKLFF	TGTGCCAGCAGTTTATTCGGGCAGGGGAATGAAAAACTGTTTTTT	.	TRBV27	TRBJ1-4	.
CASSLEIPGLAFSGEQFF	TGTGCCAGCAGCTTGGAAATCCCGGGACTAGCGTTTTCGGGTGAGCAGTTCTTC	TRBD2	TRBV7-6	TRBJ2-1	once
CASSVSLMGGTGNTIYF	TGTGCCAGCAGCGTATCTTTGATGGGAGGAACCGGAAACACCATATATTTT	.	TRBV9	TRBJ1-3	.
CASSKTVSNEKLFF	TGTGCCAGTAGTAAGACAGTTAGTAATGAAAAACTGTTTTTT	.	TRBV19	TRBJ1-4	once
CASKGGQGTDTQYF	TGCGCCAGCAAAGGGGGACAGGGTACAGATACGCAGTATTTT	TRBD1	TRBV5-1	TRBJ2-3	.
CASSSRTSGGWGDTQYF	TGTGCCAGCAGCTCCCGGACTAGCGGGGGTTGGGGAGATACGCAGTATTTT	TRBD2	TRBV5-4	TRBJ2-3	.
CASSLAAASYNSPLHF	TGCGCCAGCAGCTTGGCGGCAGCCAGCTATAATTCACCCCTCCACTTT	.	TRBV5-1	TRBJ1-6	.
CASSPLISYNEQFF	TGTGCCAGCTCACCCCTTATAAGCTACAATGAGCAGTTCTTC	.	TRBV18	TRBJ2-1	.
CASSPGHAYEQYF	TGTGCCAGCTCACCAGGTCACGCCTACGAGCAGTACTTC	.	TRBV18	TRBJ2-7	.
CASSLGTTANYGYTF	TGCGCCAGCAGCCTGGGGACGACTGCAAACTATGGCTACACCTTC	.	TRBV5-1	TRBJ1-2	.
CASSSNSAGGSDTQYF	TGTGCCAGCAGCTCTAACTCGGCGGGGGGCAGCGATACGCAGTATTTT	TRBD2	TRBV7-3	TRBJ2-3	.
CASSTGSGMGVGETQYF	TGTGCCAGTAGTACCGGATCTGGGATGGGTGTCGGAGAGACCCAGTACTTC	.	TRBV19	TRBJ2-5	.
CASSLEGLLTYEQYF	TGTGCCAGCAGCTTGGAGGGACTTTTAACCTACGAGCAGTACTTC	.	TRBV5-8	TRBJ2-7	few
CASSAKRGQGANGYTF	TGTGCCAGCAGTGCTAAGCGGGGGCAGGGAGCGAATGGCTACACCTTC	.	TRBV2	TRBJ1-2	few
CASMGTGANVLTF	TGTGCCAGCATGGGGACTGGGGCCAACGTCCTGACTTTC	.	TRBV6-6	TRBJ2-6	.
CASSSLAGSSYNEQFF	TGTGCCAGCAGCTCCCTAGCGGGGAGCTCCTACAATGAGCAGTTCTTC	TRBD2	TRBV7-2	TRBJ2-1	.
CASSAWRGVEAFF	TGTGCCAGCAGCGCCTGGCGGGGGGTTGAAGCTTTCTTT	.	TRBV7-3	TRBJ1-1	.
CASSSQGQETQYF	TGTGCCAGCAGCTCACAGGGACAAGAGACCCAGTACTTC	.	TRBV27	TRBJ2-5	few
CASSPGWERGVYEQYF	TGTGCCAGCAGCCCGGGATGGGAGCGGGGGGTGTACGAGCAGTACTTC	TRBD2	TRBV7-8	TRBJ2-7	.
CAWSPQTENEKLFF	TGTGCCTGGAGTCCCCAAACTGAAAATGAAAAACTGTTTTTT	.	TRBV30	TRBJ1-4	.
CASSLVAGLSTDTQYF	TGCGCCAGCAGCTTGGTTGCGGGGCTTAGCACAGATACGCAGTATTTT	.	TRBV5-1	TRBJ2-3	.